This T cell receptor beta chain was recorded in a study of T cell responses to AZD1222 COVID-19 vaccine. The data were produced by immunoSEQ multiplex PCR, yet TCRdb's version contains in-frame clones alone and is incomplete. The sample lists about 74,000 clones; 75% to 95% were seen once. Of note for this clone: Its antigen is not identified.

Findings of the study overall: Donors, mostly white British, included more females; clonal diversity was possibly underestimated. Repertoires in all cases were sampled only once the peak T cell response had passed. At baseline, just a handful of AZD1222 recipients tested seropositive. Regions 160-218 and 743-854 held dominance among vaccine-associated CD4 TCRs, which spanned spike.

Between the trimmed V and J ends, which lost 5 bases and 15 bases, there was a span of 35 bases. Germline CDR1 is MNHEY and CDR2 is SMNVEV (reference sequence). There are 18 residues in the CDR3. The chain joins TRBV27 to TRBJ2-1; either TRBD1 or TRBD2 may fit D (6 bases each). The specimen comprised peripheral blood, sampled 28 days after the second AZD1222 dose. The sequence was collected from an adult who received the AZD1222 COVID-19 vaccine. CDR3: CASSISPLRERGFFVRFF. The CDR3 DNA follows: TGTGCCAGCAGTATTTCCCCGCTACGGGAGAGGGGGTTTTTCGTGCGGTTCTTC.